Sequencing of this T cell receptor beta chain was carried out in a study of vaccination and CD4 T cells after COVID-19. Study-wide results and caveats: The great majority, 304 of 307 vaccine-specific clones, proved spike mono-reactive in convalescent patients.

The Oncomine TCR Beta short-read assay was applied to DNA of cultured CD4+ T cells. DNA came from CD4+ T cells after culture. TCRdb analysed the PCR reads with MiXCR anew, one entry per CDR3 protein. Found here are about 11,000 distinct CDR3 sequences, roughly half of them singletons; the top ten hold over 9.5%. Indicated treatment: roughly 11-day PBMC culture with coronavirus spike peptide pools or control peptides (ViraFEST assay). This clonotype is classed as medium-sized. Antigen specificity is unknown. Deletions cut 9 bases from V and 0 bases from J, with 21 bases between. Germline assignment: CDR1 MNHNS and CDR2 SASEGT. CDR3 length: 17 residues.

The sample taken for sequencing was CD4+ T cells from blood, cultured in vitro. This TCR was recovered from a human donor who had recovered from COVID-19. The rearrangement uses TRBV6-1 and TRBJ1-5; weak D call: TRBD1 (5 bases). For the CDR3, the DNA is TGTGCCAGTACGGGGTCCGGGGGGGGATATAGCAATCAGCCCCAGCATTTT. Protein product: CASTGSGGGYSNQPQHF.